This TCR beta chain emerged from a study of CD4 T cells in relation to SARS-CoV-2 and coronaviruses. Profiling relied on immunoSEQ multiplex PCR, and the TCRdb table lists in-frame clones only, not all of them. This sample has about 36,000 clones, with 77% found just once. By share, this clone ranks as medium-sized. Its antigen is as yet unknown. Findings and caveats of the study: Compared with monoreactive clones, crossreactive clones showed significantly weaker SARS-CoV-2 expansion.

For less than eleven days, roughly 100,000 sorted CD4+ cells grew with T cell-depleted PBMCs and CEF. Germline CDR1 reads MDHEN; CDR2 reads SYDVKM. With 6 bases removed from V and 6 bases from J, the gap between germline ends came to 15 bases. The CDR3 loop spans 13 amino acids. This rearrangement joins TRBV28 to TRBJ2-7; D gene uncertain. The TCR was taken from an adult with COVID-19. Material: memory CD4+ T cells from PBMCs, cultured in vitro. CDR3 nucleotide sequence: TGTGCCAGCAGCACCACCCAGACCGCCGAGCAGTACTTC. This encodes CASSTTQTAEQYF.